Each of the 5 T cell receptor beta chains below was sequenced from the same sample in a study of OX40 agonist ivuxolimab in advanced cancers. TCRdb's copy holds only in-frame clones and misses some; the assay was immunoSEQ multiplex PCR. Altogether 80,000 or so clones are present, roughly 92% being singletons, with the ten largest covering about 0.63%. Sequenced here: CD4+ or CD8+ T cells sorted from blood, sampled in a trial of the OX40 agonist ivuxolimab. The receptor set was obtained from an adult with an advanced solid tumor such as melanoma, head and neck, liver or kidney cancer.

This chain joins TRBV11-3 and TRBJ2-5; D is ambiguous. This CDR3 is 13 amino acids long. Per germline, CDR1 SGHNT and CDR2 YENEEA. V lost 2 bases, J lost 7 bases, and 11 bases lay in between. DNA of the CDR3: TGTGCCAGCAGCTTAACCGGCGGACCGACCCAGTACTTC. As protein: CASSLTGGPTQYF.

CDR3 protein: CASSVGQEWVMGYNEQFF. CDR3 nucleotide sequence: TGTGCCAGCAGCGTAGGCCAGGAGTGGGTAATGGGCTACAATGAGCAGTTCTTC. The chain couples TRBV9 to TRBJ2-1; D is undetermined. The CDR3 is 18 amino acids. Trimming left V 0 bases short and J 3 bases short, with 19 bases between. Germline CDR1 and CDR2: SGDLS and YYNGEE.

V is TRBV5-1 and J is TRBJ2-7, with 8 bases lining up with TRBD1. Losses at the gene ends were 1 base for V and 9 bases for J; bases not matched to a gene: 12. Germline V lookup: CDR1 SGHRS, CDR2 YFSETQ. The CDR3 covers 15 residues. The CDR3 nucleotides are TGCGCCAGCAGCTTGATTCAGGGGGCGCCGGTCGGGCAGTACTTC. Its protein product is CASSLIQGAPVGQYF. Full variable domain (remainder filled in from reference TRBV5-1 and TRBJ2-7): KAGVTQTPRYLIKTRGQQVTLSCSPISGHRSVSWYQQTPGQGLQFLFEYFSETQRNKGNFPGRFSGRQFSNSRSEMNVSTLELGDSALYLCASSLIQGAPVGQYFGPGTRLTVT.

J is TRBJ1-5 and V is TRBV9, with TRBD1 matching 7 bases. This CDR3 region has 14 residues. The germline gives CDR1 SGDLS, CDR2 YYNGEE. With V trimmed by 3 bases and J by 11 bases, 11 bases remained unmatched. The CDR3 here is CASSAGTDRGAQHF. The CDR3 DNA follows: TGTGCCAGCAGCGCTGGGACAGACCGAGGGGCCCAGCATTTT.

The V call is TRBV7-3, the J call TRBJ2-4; D tentatively reads TRBD1 or TRBD2 (6 bases each). Germline assignment: CDR1 SGHTA and CDR2 FQGTGA. V lost 3 bases and J lost 8, with 20 bases in between. The CDR3 length is 16 residues. The CDR3 loop reads CASSFGSGARADIQYF. CDR3 DNA: TGTGCCAGCAGCTTTGGCTCGGGGGCTCGGGCGGACATTCAGTACTTC. The full variable domain, its missing parts supplied by reference TRBV7-3 and TRBJ2-4, is GAGVSQTPSNKVTEKGKYVELRCDPISGHTALYWYRQSLGQGPEFLIYFQGTGAADDSGLPNDRFFAVRPEGSVSTLKIQRTERGDSAVYLCASSFGSGARADIQYFGAGTRLSVL.